This TCR beta chain was identified in a study of radiation and T cells in renal cell carcinoma. Specified time point: blood 4 weeks post-SBRT, at nephrectomy. Treatment described: 15 Gy SBRT to primary tumor, nephrectomy 4 weeks later. Sequenced by immunoSEQ multiplex PCR; TCRdb stores in-frame clones only, minus some. The table has about 150,000 clones, approximately 86% seen once. CDR3 length: 13 residues. V was shortened by 0 bases and J by 4 bases, with 6 bases between the two germline ends. CDR1 and CDR2 (germline): ENHRY, SYGVKD. This material consisted of blood, taken from a patient whose treatment included radiotherapy and nephrectomy. The rearrangement uses TRBV10-3 and TRBJ2-5; no clear D gene. This clonotype was obtained from a woman in her forties or fifties with renal cell carcinoma. This CDR3 reads CAISESRGETQYF. CDR3 coding DNA: TGTGCCATCAGTGAGTCCCGAGGAGAGACCCAGTACTTC.